These T cell receptor beta chains were read from a single sample in a study of blood T cell repertoires in COVID-19. Assay: immunoSEQ multiplex PCR; the TCRdb copy retains only in-frame clones and omits some. The repertoire includes about 150,000 clones, 60% to 85% of them detected once, and roughly 1.5% sits in the top ten. Sequencing was done on a sample of peripheral blood. The origin of the receptors is a man aged 80 or over with acute or convalescent COVID-19. Each CDR3 is given with its conserved first and last residue. The order of the fields is V gene, J gene, clone size, CDR3 length, D gene, CDR3 protein, CDR3 DNA. A D gene is named only where the DNA matches it firmly. Some rows mark clone size as missing; the rest say once, few, many or name a class of expanded clone.

v_call: TRBV4-3; j_call: TRBJ2-1; clone_size: .; cdr3_length: 16; d_call: TRBD1; cdr3_aa: CASSQEGQGPYNEQFF; cdr3_nt: TGCGCCAGCAGCCAAGAGGGACAGGGTCCCTACAATGAGCAGTTCTTC
v_call: TRBV28; j_call: TRBJ2-2; clone_size: .; cdr3_length: 16; d_call: .; cdr3_aa: CASSSSVTSNTGELFF; cdr3_nt: TGTGCCAGCAGTTCCTCCGTGACATCGAACACCGGGGAGCTGTTTTTT
v_call: TRBV18; j_call: TRBJ1-2; clone_size: .; cdr3_length: 13; d_call: .; cdr3_aa: CASSPDGNYGYTF; cdr3_nt: TGTGCCAGCTCACCCGACGGGAACTATGGCTACACCTTC
v_call: TRBV28; j_call: TRBJ1-2; clone_size: once; cdr3_length: 16; d_call: .; cdr3_aa: CASTLSGGGPDYGYTF; cdr3_nt: TGTGCCAGCACCCTCTCTGGCGGGGGGCCGGACTATGGCTACACCTTC
v_call: TRBV30; j_call: TRBJ1-2; clone_size: .; cdr3_length: 13; d_call: .; cdr3_aa: CAWRPRNNYGYTF; cdr3_nt: TGTGCCTGGAGGCCCAGGAATAACTATGGCTACACCTTC
v_call: TRBV7-2; j_call: TRBJ2-1; clone_size: once; cdr3_length: 11; d_call: .; cdr3_aa: CASSSGPEQFF; cdr3_nt: TGTGCCAGCAGCTCGGGTCCCGAGCAGTTCTTC
v_call: TRBV5-4; j_call: TRBJ2-4; clone_size: .; cdr3_length: 16; d_call: .; cdr3_aa: CASSLVGARAKNIQYF; cdr3_nt: TGTGCCAGCAGCTTGGTGGGGGCACGGGCCAAAAACATTCAGTACTTC
v_call: TRBV5-4; j_call: TRBJ2-1; clone_size: .; cdr3_length: 16; d_call: TRBD2; cdr3_aa: CASSPIAGGTYNEQFF; cdr3_nt: TGTGCCAGCAGCCCCATAGCGGGGGGGACCTACAATGAGCAGTTCTTC
v_call: TRBV19; j_call: TRBJ2-2; clone_size: .; cdr3_length: 15; d_call: .; cdr3_aa: CATQRGNANTGELFF; cdr3_nt: TGTGCCACCCAGAGGGGGAACGCGAACACCGGGGAGCTGTTTTTT
v_call: TRBV29-1; j_call: TRBJ2-2; clone_size: .; cdr3_length: 14; d_call: .; cdr3_aa: CSARPPGNTGELFF; cdr3_nt: TGCAGCGCCCGCCCGCCAGGGAACACCGGGGAGCTGTTTTTT
v_call: TRBV5-4; j_call: TRBJ2-5; clone_size: .; cdr3_length: 15; d_call: .; cdr3_aa: CASSVGTLYQETQYF; cdr3_nt: TGTGCCAGCAGCGTCGGGACACTTTACCAAGAGACCCAGTACTTC
v_call: TRBV11-3; j_call: TRBJ2-4; clone_size: .; cdr3_length: 18; d_call: TRBD1; cdr3_aa: CASSLDPPTGVAKNIQYF; cdr3_nt: TGTGCCAGCAGCTTAGATCCGCCGACAGGGGTAGCCAAAAACATTCAGTACTTC
v_call: TRBV6-2/TRBV6-3; j_call: TRBJ2-1; clone_size: .; cdr3_length: 17; d_call: TRBD1; cdr3_aa: CASSFTFGTGSSNEQFF; cdr3_nt: TGTGCCAGCAGTTTCACATTCGGGACAGGGAGTAGCAATGAGCAGTTCTTC
v_call: TRBV10-3; j_call: TRBJ1-1; clone_size: .; cdr3_length: 13; d_call: .; cdr3_aa: CAITPGRNTEAFF; cdr3_nt: TGTGCCATCACCCCAGGCCGTAACACTGAAGCTTTCTTT
v_call: TRBV20-1; j_call: TRBJ2-3; clone_size: .; cdr3_length: 15; d_call: TRBD2; cdr3_aa: CSASGSGGAPDTQYF; cdr3_nt: TGCAGTGCTAGTGGTAGCGGGGGGGCCCCAGATACGCAGTATTTT
v_call: TRBV2; j_call: TRBJ1-1; clone_size: .; cdr3_length: 15; d_call: .; cdr3_aa: CASSWGYRPNTEAFF; cdr3_nt: TGTGCCAGCAGTTGGGGTTACAGGCCGAACACTGAAGCTTTCTTT
v_call: TRBV6-5; j_call: TRBJ2-1; clone_size: .; cdr3_length: 15; d_call: TRBD2; cdr3_aa: CASSYSAGGGNEQFF; cdr3_nt: TGTGCCAGCAGTTACTCGGCGGGGGGGGGCAATGAGCAGTTCTTC
v_call: TRBV19; j_call: TRBJ1-2; clone_size: .; cdr3_length: 13; d_call: .; cdr3_aa: CASRLRGEYGYTF; cdr3_nt: TGTGCCAGTAGGCTCAGGGGAGAATATGGCTACACCTTC
v_call: TRBV6-2/TRBV6-3; j_call: TRBJ1-6; clone_size: .; cdr3_length: 15; d_call: TRBD1; cdr3_aa: CASSIQGAVNSPLHF; cdr3_nt: TGTGCCAGCAGTATCCAGGGGGCCGTTAATTCACCCCTCCACTTT
v_call: TRBV5-1; j_call: TRBJ1-6; clone_size: medium-sized; cdr3_length: 14; d_call: .; cdr3_aa: CASSLGLTNSPLHF; cdr3_nt: TGCGCCAGCAGCTTAGGACTGACTAATTCACCCCTCCACTTT
v_call: TRBV28; j_call: TRBJ1-4; clone_size: .; cdr3_length: 14; d_call: TRBD1; cdr3_aa: CASSFQQGAEKLFF; cdr3_nt: TGTGCCAGCAGTTTCCAACAGGGGGCTGAAAAACTGTTTTTT
v_call: TRBV27; j_call: TRBJ1-1; clone_size: .; cdr3_length: 15; d_call: TRBD1; cdr3_aa: CASSPTDRDATEAFF; cdr3_nt: TGTGCCAGCAGTCCAACCGACAGGGATGCCACTGAAGCTTTCTTT
v_call: TRBV19; j_call: TRBJ1-4; clone_size: .; cdr3_length: 13; d_call: TRBD1; cdr3_aa: CASSNRGSEKLFF; cdr3_nt: TGTGCCAGTAGTAACAGGGGGAGTGAAAAACTGTTTTTT
v_call: TRBV28; j_call: TRBJ2-5; clone_size: few; cdr3_length: 12; d_call: .; cdr3_aa: CATGGGTETQYF; cdr3_nt: TGTGCCACTGGAGGGGGCACAGAGACCCAGTACTTC
v_call: TRBV3-1/TRBV3-2; j_call: TRBJ1-2; clone_size: .; cdr3_length: 15; d_call: .; cdr3_aa: CASSQWGTLGNGYTF; cdr3_nt: TGTGCCAGCAGCCAATGGGGCACACTGGGAAATGGCTACACCTTC
v_call: TRBV5-1; j_call: TRBJ2-3; clone_size: .; cdr3_length: 15; d_call: TRBD1; cdr3_aa: CASSALRGPTDTQYF; cdr3_nt: TGCGCCAGCAGCGCCCTGAGGGGGCCCACAGATACGCAGTATTTT
v_call: TRBV7-9; j_call: TRBJ2-3; clone_size: .; cdr3_length: 18; d_call: TRBD1; cdr3_aa: CASSQLPGQGARTDTQYF; cdr3_nt: TGTGCCAGCAGCCAACTTCCGGGACAGGGGGCGAGAACAGATACGCAGTATTTT